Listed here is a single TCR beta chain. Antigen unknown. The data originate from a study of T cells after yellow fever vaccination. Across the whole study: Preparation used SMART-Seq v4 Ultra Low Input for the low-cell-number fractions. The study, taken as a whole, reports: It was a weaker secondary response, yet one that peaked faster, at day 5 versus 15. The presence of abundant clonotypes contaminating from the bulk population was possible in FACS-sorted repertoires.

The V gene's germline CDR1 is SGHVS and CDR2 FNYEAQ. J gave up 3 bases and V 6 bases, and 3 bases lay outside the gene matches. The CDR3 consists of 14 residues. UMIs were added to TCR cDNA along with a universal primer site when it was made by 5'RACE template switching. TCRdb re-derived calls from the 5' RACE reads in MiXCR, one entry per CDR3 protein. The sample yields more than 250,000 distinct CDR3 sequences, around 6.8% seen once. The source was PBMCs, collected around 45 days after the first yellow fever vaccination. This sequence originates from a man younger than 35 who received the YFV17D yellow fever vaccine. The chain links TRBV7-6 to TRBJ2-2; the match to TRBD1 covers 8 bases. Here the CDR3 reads CASSSQGDTGELFF. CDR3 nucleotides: TGTGCCAGCAGTTCACAGGGGGACACCGGGGAGCTGTTTTTT.